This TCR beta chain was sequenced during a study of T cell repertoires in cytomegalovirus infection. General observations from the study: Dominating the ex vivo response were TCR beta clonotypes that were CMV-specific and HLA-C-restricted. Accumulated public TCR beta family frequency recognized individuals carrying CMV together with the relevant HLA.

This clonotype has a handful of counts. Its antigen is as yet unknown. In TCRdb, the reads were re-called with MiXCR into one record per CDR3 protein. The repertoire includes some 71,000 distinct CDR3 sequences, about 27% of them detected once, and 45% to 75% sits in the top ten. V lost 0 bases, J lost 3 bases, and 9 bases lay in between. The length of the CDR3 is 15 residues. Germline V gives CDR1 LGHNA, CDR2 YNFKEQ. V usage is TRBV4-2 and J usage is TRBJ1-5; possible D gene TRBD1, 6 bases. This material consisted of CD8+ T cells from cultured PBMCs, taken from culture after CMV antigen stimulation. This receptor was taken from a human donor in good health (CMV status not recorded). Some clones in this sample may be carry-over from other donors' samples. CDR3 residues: CASSQDGDTNQPQHF. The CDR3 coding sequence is TGTGCCAGCAGCCAAGATGGGGACACCAATCAGCCCCAGCATTTT.